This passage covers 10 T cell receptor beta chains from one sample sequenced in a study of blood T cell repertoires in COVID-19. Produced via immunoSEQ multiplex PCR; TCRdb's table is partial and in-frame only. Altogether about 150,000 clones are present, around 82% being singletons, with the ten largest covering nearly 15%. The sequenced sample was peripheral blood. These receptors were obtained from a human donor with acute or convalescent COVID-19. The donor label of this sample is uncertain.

CDR3 sequence (DNA): TGTGCCAGCAGTAAGGGAGGCGAGCAGTACTTC. Amino acids: CASSKGGEQYF. The V and J genes are TRBV7-3 and TRBJ2-7; tentative D call: TRBD2 (6 bases). V dropped 6 bases and J dropped 6 bases, with 9 bases sitting between them. Germline CDR1 and CDR2: SGHTA and FQGTGA. The CDR3 sequence is 11 residues long. The full variable domain, rest sourced from reference TRBV7-3 and TRBJ2-7, is GAGVSQTPSNKVTEKGKYVELRCDPISGHTALYWYRQSLGQGPEFLIYFQGTGAADDSGLPNDRFFAVRPEGSVSTLKIQRTERGDSAVYLCASSKGGEQYFGPGTRLTVT.

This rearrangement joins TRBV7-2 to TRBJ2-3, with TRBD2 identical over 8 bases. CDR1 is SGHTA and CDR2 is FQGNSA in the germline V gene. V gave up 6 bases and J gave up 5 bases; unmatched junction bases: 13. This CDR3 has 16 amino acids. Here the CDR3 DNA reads TGTGCCAGCAGGCCCGGCGCGGGACTAGGGGGAGATACGCAGTATTTT. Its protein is CASRPGAGLGGDTQYF.

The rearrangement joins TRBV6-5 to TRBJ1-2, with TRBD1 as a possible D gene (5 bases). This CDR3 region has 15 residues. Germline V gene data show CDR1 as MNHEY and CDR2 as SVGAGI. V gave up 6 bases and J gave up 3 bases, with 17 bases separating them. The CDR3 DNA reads TGTGCCAGCAGGCCGGGGGACCCCCGCCACTATGGCTACACCTTC. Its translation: CASRPGDPRHYGYTF.

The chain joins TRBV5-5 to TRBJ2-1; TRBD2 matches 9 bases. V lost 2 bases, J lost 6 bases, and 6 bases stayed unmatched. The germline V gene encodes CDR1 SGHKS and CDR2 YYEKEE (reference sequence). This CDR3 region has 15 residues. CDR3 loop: CASSLLAGETNEQFF. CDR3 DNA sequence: TGTGCCAGCAGCTTATTAGCGGGGGAGACCAATGAGCAGTTCTTC.

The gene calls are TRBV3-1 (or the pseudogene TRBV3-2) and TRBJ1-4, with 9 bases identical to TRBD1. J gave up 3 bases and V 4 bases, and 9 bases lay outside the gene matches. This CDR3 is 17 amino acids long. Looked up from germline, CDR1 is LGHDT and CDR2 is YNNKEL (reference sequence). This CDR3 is CASSPLDRGMANEKLFF. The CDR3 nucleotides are TGTGCCAGCAGCCCTTTGGACAGGGGCATGGCTAATGAAAAACTGTTTTTT.

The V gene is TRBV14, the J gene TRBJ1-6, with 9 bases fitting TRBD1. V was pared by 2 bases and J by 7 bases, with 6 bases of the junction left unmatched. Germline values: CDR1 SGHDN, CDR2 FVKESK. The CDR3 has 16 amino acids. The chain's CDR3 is CASSQIQGARNSPLHF. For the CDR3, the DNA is TGTGCCAGCAGCCAAATACAGGGGGCGCGAAATTCACCCCTCCACTTT.

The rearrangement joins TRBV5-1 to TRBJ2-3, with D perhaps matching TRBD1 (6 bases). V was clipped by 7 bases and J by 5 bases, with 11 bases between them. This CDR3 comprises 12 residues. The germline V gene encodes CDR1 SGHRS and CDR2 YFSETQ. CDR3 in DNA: TGCGCCAGCCGCCCAGGGGAAGATACGCAGTATTTT. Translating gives CASRPGEDTQYF. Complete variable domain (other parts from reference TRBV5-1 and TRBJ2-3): KAGVTQTPRYLIKTRGQQVTLSCSPISGHRSVSWYQQTPGQGLQFLFEYFSETQRNKGNFPGRFSGRQFSNSRSEMNVSTLELGDSALYLCASRPGEDTQYFGPGTRLTVL.

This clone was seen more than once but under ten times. CDR3 region: CASSPPFAGTEAFF. Written as DNA, the CDR3 is TGTGCCAGCAGCCCCCCTTTCGCCGGGACAGAAGCTTTCTTT. J is TRBJ1-1 and V is TRBV7-9; D possibly corresponds to TRBD1 (6 bases). Germline V gene data show CDR1 as SEHNR and CDR2 as FQNEAQ (reference sequence). The CDR3 is 14 amino acids. V was pared by 5 bases and J by 8 bases, with 18 bases between.

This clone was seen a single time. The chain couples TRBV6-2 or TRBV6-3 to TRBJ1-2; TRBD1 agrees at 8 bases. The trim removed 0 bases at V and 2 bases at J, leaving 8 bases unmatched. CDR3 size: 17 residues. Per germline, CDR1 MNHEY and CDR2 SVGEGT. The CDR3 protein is CASSYSYWTGSNYGYTF. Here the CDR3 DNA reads TGTGCCAGCAGTTACTCTTACTGGACAGGGAGCAACTATGGCTACACCTTC.

CDR3 amino acids: CASRRGGTEAFF. The CDR3 DNA sequence: TGTGCCAGCCGACGAGGGGGCACTGAAGCTTTCTTT. This chain joins TRBV3-1 (or the pseudogene TRBV3-2) and TRBJ1-1; possible D gene TRBD1, 6 bases. CDR1 is LGHDT, CDR2 YNNKEL, per germline (reference sequence). Deletions cut 8 bases from V and 4 bases from J, with 11 bases between. The CDR3 consists of 12 residues.